This TCR beta chain originates from a study of T cells after yellow fever vaccination. Background on the study: Some fractions had low cell numbers, and these were prepared with SMART-Seq v4 Ultra Low Input.

MiXCR, applied by TCRdb to the 5' RACE reads, yields one record per CDR3 protein. The table records approximately 300,000 distinct CDR3 sequences, around 13% of them present only once. This CDR3 region has 12 residues. V was trimmed by 1 base and J by 7 bases, leaving 7 bases between them. CDR1 is LGHDT and CDR2 is YNNKEL in the germline V gene (reference sequence). Study results and caveats: High-abundance clonotypes from the bulk population could contaminate FACS-sorted repertoires. In post-booster samples, most primary-vaccination clones reappeared (approximately 96% CD4, approximately 91% CD8). Clonotype sharing between CD4 and CD8 compartments was small.

A remark on this clonotype: Its target is not known.

The TCR originated in a man aged 25 to 40 who received the YFV17D yellow fever vaccine. Material: CD4+ T cells sorted from PBMCs, obtained 45 days after the yellow fever booster vaccination. The chain carries TRBV3-1 and TRBJ2-5; D ambiguous. DNA of the CDR3: TGTGCCAGCAGCCAAGGTATCGGGACCCAGTACTTC. The encoded protein is CASSQGIGTQYF.